This is a list of T cell receptor beta chains from one sample in a study of blood T cell repertoires in COVID-19. The assay was immunoSEQ multiplex PCR, and TCRdb's table has in-frame clones only and misses some. The sample yields nearly 25,000 clones, around 92% seen once. Sequencing was carried out using peripheral blood. The receptors shown here come from a man aged 65 to 85 with active COVID-19. Each CDR3 is given with its conserved first and last residue. Fields, in order: V gene, clone size, CDR3 length, J gene, D gene, CDR3 DNA, CDR3 protein. A D gene is named only where the DNA matches it firmly. Expanded clones are given a class, and other clones once, few, many or no size at all.

v_call: TRBV28; clone_size: -; cdr3_length: 13; j_call: TRBJ1-4; d_call: -; cdr3_nt: TGTGCCCCCATGGGGCAACATAATGAAAAACTGTTTTTT; cdr3_aa: CAPMGQHNEKLFF
v_call: TRBV6-5; clone_size: -; cdr3_length: 14; j_call: TRBJ2-5; d_call: TRBD1; cdr3_nt: TGTGCCAGCAGCTCGGGACAGCCAAGGGAGACCCAGTACTTC; cdr3_aa: CASSSGQPRETQYF
v_call: TRBV6-1; clone_size: -; cdr3_length: 14; j_call: TRBJ1-2; d_call: TRBD1; cdr3_nt: TGTGCCAGCAGTGAAGAAGAGGACAGGTCTGGCTACACCTTC; cdr3_aa: CASSEEEDRSGYTF
v_call: TRBV21-1; clone_size: -; cdr3_length: 16; j_call: TRBJ1-6; d_call: -; cdr3_nt: TGTGCCAGCAGCAACATCTGGGCGCAGTATAATTCACCCCTCCACTTT; cdr3_aa: CASSNIWAQYNSPLHF
v_call: TRBV4-1; clone_size: -; cdr3_length: 16; j_call: TRBJ2-7; d_call: -; cdr3_nt: TGCGCCAGCAGCCGCAGCCGGGTCGGGGGCTCCTACGAGCAGTACTTC; cdr3_aa: CASSRSRVGGSYEQYF
v_call: TRBV5-6; clone_size: -; cdr3_length: 14; j_call: TRBJ2-7; d_call: -; cdr3_nt: TGTGCCAGCAGCTTCCTATCAGGATTATACGAGCAGTACTTC; cdr3_aa: CASSFLSGLYEQYF
v_call: TRBV7-2; clone_size: -; cdr3_length: 12; j_call: TRBJ2-7; d_call: -; cdr3_nt: TGTGCCAGCAGCGCGCAGGGTTACGAGCAGTACTTC; cdr3_aa: CASSAQGYEQYF
v_call: TRBV7-8; clone_size: -; cdr3_length: 12; j_call: TRBJ2-1; d_call: TRBD1; cdr3_nt: TGTGCCAGCAGCCCGACAGGGGTCGAGCAGTTCTTC; cdr3_aa: CASSPTGVEQFF
v_call: TRBV18; clone_size: once; cdr3_length: 16; j_call: TRBJ2-1; d_call: -; cdr3_nt: TGTGCCAGCTCACCTTATGATCTCAGGGGCCTCAATGAGCAGTTCTTC; cdr3_aa: CASSPYDLRGLNEQFF
v_call: TRBV9; clone_size: once; cdr3_length: 14; j_call: TRBJ1-5; d_call: -; cdr3_nt: TGTGCCCGCCGCGGGGGCGGGGGTGGTCAGCCCCAGCATTTT; cdr3_aa: CARRGGGGGQPQHF
v_call: TRBV18; clone_size: -; cdr3_length: 16; j_call: TRBJ2-3; d_call: TRBD2; cdr3_nt: TGTGCCAGCTCACTCAATCTAGCGGGGATCACAGATACGCAGTATTTT; cdr3_aa: CASSLNLAGITDTQYF
v_call: TRBV7-2; clone_size: once; cdr3_length: 13; j_call: TRBJ2-1; d_call: TRBD2; cdr3_nt: TGTGCCAGCAGCTTAGGGCTAGCGGGTAGGCTGTTCTTC; cdr3_aa: CASSLGLAGRLFF
v_call: TRBV7-6; clone_size: -; cdr3_length: 16; j_call: TRBJ1-4; d_call: TRBD1; cdr3_nt: TGTGCCAGCAGCTTAGGGACAGGGGGCCCACAGGAAAAACTGTTTTTT; cdr3_aa: CASSLGTGGPQEKLFF
v_call: TRBV11-2; clone_size: -; cdr3_length: 15; j_call: TRBJ2-1; d_call: -; cdr3_nt: TGTGCCAGCAGCTTAGTCGGGAGTTCCTACAATGAGCAGTTCTTC; cdr3_aa: CASSLVGSSYNEQFF
v_call: TRBV4-3; clone_size: -; cdr3_length: 14; j_call: TRBJ2-7; d_call: -; cdr3_nt: TGCGCCAGCAGCCAAGAAAGGGGGAGTTGGGTTCAGTACTTC; cdr3_aa: CASSQERGSWVQYF
v_call: TRBV19; clone_size: -; cdr3_length: 17; j_call: TRBJ2-3; d_call: TRBD2; cdr3_nt: TGTGCCAGTAGTATAGATCGGCTAGCGGGGAGCACAGATACGCAGTATTTT; cdr3_aa: CASSIDRLAGSTDTQYF
v_call: TRBV7-8; clone_size: once; cdr3_length: 12; j_call: TRBJ2-3; d_call: -; cdr3_nt: TGTGCCAGCAGCACCCTACTAGCAACGCAGTATTTT; cdr3_aa: CASSTLLATQYF
v_call: TRBV7-8; clone_size: -; cdr3_length: 17; j_call: TRBJ1-3; d_call: -; cdr3_nt: TGTGCCAGCAGCTCCGGGGTGGGGGGGCTTTTTGGAAACACCATATATTTT; cdr3_aa: CASSSGVGGLFGNTIYF
v_call: TRBV4-3; clone_size: -; cdr3_length: 19; j_call: TRBJ2-2; d_call: TRBD1; cdr3_nt: TGCGCCAGCAGCCAAGCATTTAGCAGGGGGTCCTGGACCACCGGGGAGCTGTTTTTT; cdr3_aa: CASSQAFSRGSWTTGELFF
v_call: TRBV5-1; clone_size: once; cdr3_length: 15; j_call: TRBJ2-2; d_call: TRBD2; cdr3_nt: TGCGCCAGCAGCTTGGTACTAGCGGCCACCGGGGAGCTGTTTTTT; cdr3_aa: CASSLVLAATGELFF
v_call: TRBV7-3; clone_size: once; cdr3_length: 15; j_call: TRBJ2-1; d_call: TRBD2; cdr3_nt: TGTGCCAGCAGCAAGGGACTAGCGGGACTCAATGAGCAGTTCTTC; cdr3_aa: CASSKGLAGLNEQFF
v_call: TRBV7-2; clone_size: -; cdr3_length: 13; j_call: TRBJ1-2; d_call: -; cdr3_nt: TGTGCCAGCAGCTTCCCCAGCAAGCGGGGCTACACCTTC; cdr3_aa: CASSFPSKRGYTF
v_call: TRBV28; clone_size: -; cdr3_length: 14; j_call: TRBJ1-4; d_call: -; cdr3_nt: TGTGCCAGCAGTCCCAAGGGGGCTAATGAAAAACTGTTTTTT; cdr3_aa: CASSPKGANEKLFF
v_call: TRBV15; clone_size: -; cdr3_length: 13; j_call: TRBJ1-4; d_call: -; cdr3_nt: TGTGCCACCAGCAGAGATCGGGTGGATCGGCGGGGTTTT; cdr3_aa: CATSRDRVDRRGF
v_call: TRBV7-2; clone_size: -; cdr3_length: 15; j_call: TRBJ2-5; d_call: TRBD2; cdr3_nt: TGTGCCAGCAGCTTAGCGGGACTAGTTAGAGAGACCCAGTACTTC; cdr3_aa: CASSLAGLVRETQYF
v_call: TRBV9; clone_size: -; cdr3_length: 12; j_call: TRBJ1-2; d_call: TRBD1; cdr3_nt: TGTGCCAGCGGAAACAGGGGGCTTGGCTACACCTTC; cdr3_aa: CASGNRGLGYTF
v_call: TRBV28; clone_size: -; cdr3_length: 14; j_call: TRBJ1-6; d_call: TRBD1; cdr3_nt: TGTGCCAGCACCCCAGGGGGGCATAATTCACCCCTCCACTTT; cdr3_aa: CASTPGGHNSPLHF
v_call: TRBV7-9; clone_size: -; cdr3_length: 13; j_call: TRBJ2-5; d_call: -; cdr3_nt: TGTGCCAGCAGCTTACCCCCTCAAGAGACCCAGTACTTC; cdr3_aa: CASSLPPQETQYF
v_call: TRBV19; clone_size: -; cdr3_length: 15; j_call: TRBJ2-7; d_call: TRBD1; cdr3_nt: TGTGCCAGTAGTCTTAATCAGGGGGCCCTCTACGAGCAGTACTTC; cdr3_aa: CASSLNQGALYEQYF
v_call: TRBV3-1/TRBV3-2; clone_size: -; cdr3_length: 14; j_call: TRBJ1-2; d_call: -; cdr3_nt: TGTGCCAGCAGCCAAGGCAGGGTGCTAAGTGGCTACACCTTC; cdr3_aa: CASSQGRVLSGYTF
v_call: TRBV4-3; clone_size: -; cdr3_length: 16; j_call: TRBJ2-7; d_call: TRBD2; cdr3_nt: TGCGCCAGCAGCCAAGATAGCGGGGGGGTCTCCTACGAGCAGTACTTC; cdr3_aa: CASSQDSGGVSYEQYF
v_call: TRBV7-9; clone_size: -; cdr3_length: 15; j_call: TRBJ2-1; d_call: -; cdr3_nt: TGTGCCAGCAGCCGGCGGGGAGGAGGGGTCAATGAGCAGTTCTTC; cdr3_aa: CASSRRGGGVNEQFF
v_call: TRBV29-1; clone_size: -; cdr3_length: 17; j_call: TRBJ2-1; d_call: TRBD2; cdr3_nt: TGCAGCGTCAAAATATATGGGACTAGCGGGAGATACAATGAGCAGTTCTTC; cdr3_aa: CSVKIYGTSGRYNEQFF
v_call: TRBV5-1; clone_size: -; cdr3_length: 15; j_call: TRBJ2-5; d_call: TRBD2; cdr3_nt: TGCGCCAGCAGCCCAGGACTAGCGGGACTCGAGACCCAGTACTTC; cdr3_aa: CASSPGLAGLETQYF
v_call: TRBV9; clone_size: -; cdr3_length: 14; j_call: TRBJ2-1; d_call: TRBD1; cdr3_nt: TGTGCCAGCAGCGTGGCCAGGGGGAACAATGAGCAGTTCTTC; cdr3_aa: CASSVARGNNEQFF